These 21 T cell receptor beta chains were sequenced from one sample in a study of human T cells and chemical hapten exposure. From the RACE reads, TCRdb called clonotypes with MiXCR, one entry per CDR3 protein. This sample carries approximately 84,000 distinct CDR3 sequences, 9.5% to 13% of them seen once, and the ten largest clones take 2% to 3%. Time point here: patch test 2, 6 weeks after DPC sensitization. Treatment denoted: therapeutic diphenylcyclopropenone sensitization with weekly scalp DPC. The source was whole blood, collected in connection with sensitization to the hapten diphenylcyclopropenone (DPC). The origin of the receptors is a woman aged 25 to 45 with alopecia areata. Some clones in this sample may be carry-over from other donors' samples.

This rearrangement joins TRBV3-1 to TRBJ1-2; TRBD1 agrees at 7 bases. CDR1 is LGHDT and CDR2 is YNNKEL in the germline V gene (reference sequence). After removal of 6 bases from V and 8 bases from J, the junction contained 9 bases not matched to a gene. CDR3 length equals 13 residues. The CDR3 sequence: CASSPDRLLGYTF. Written as DNA, the CDR3 is TGTGCCAGCAGTCCGGACAGGCTTCTGGGCTACACCTTC.

The chain is built from TRBV18 and TRBJ2-5, with 7 bases lining up with TRBD1. V dropped 0 bases and J dropped 5; count of bases not matched to a gene: 3. The length of the CDR3 is 14 residues. Per the germline V gene, CDR1 is KGHSH and CDR2 is LQKENI. The CDR3 bases are TGTGCCAGCTCACCACCGGACAGGCGGGAGACCCAGTACTTC. The encoded protein is CASSPPDRRETQYF.

This clonotype was observed at least ten times. The gene calls are TRBV20-1 and TRBJ1-2; D not resolved. The V gene lost 3 bases and the J gene lost 5 bases, with 10 bases spanning the gap. CDR3 length: 12 residues. Per germline, CDR1 DFQATT and CDR2 SNEGSKA (reference sequence). CDR3 region: CSASMGEYGYTF. The CDR3 nucleotides read TGCAGTGCTAGTATGGGCGAGTATGGCTACACCTTC.

This rearrangement joins TRBV18 to TRBJ1-1; TRBD1 might be the D (5 bases). CDR1 is KGHSH and CDR2 is LQKENI in the germline V gene. The CDR3 has 14 amino acids. V lost 6 bases and J 1 base, leaving 12 bases between the germline ends. The CDR3 sequence is CASSPAGRNTEAFF. For the CDR3, the DNA is TGTGCCAGCTCCCCGGCAGGGAGGAACACTGAAGCTTTCTTT.

This clonotype was detected many times. The rearrangement links TRBV10-3 to TRBJ2-3; TRBD1 matches at 7 bases. Per germline, CDR1 ENHRY and CDR2 SYGVKD. The CDR3 has 14 amino acids. V was clipped by 7 bases and J by 6 bases; unmatched bases: 10. CDR3: CAIKLTGSTDTQYF. The CDR3, as DNA: TGTGCCATCAAGTTGACAGGGAGTACGGATACGCAGTATTTT.

This clonotype was seen ten or more times. CDR3 in amino acids: CASSRDSRGNQPQHF. In DNA, the CDR3 is TGTGCCAGCAGCCGAGACAGTCGGGGCAATCAGCCCCAGCATTTT. This rearrangement joins TRBV6-2 or TRBV6-3 to TRBJ1-5; D is possibly TRBD1 (5 bases). The CDR3 runs 15 residues. V was trimmed by 6 bases and J by 2 bases, leaving 14 bases between them. Germline-derived CDR1 and CDR2 are MNHEY and SVGEGT.

The sample holds one count of this clonotype. As DNA, the CDR3 is TGTGCCAGCAGTTACTTGCAGGGGGCGCGATCACCCCTCCACTTT. This translates into CASSYLQGARSPLHF. This rearrangement joins TRBV6-5 to TRBJ1-6, with 8 positions matching TRBD1. This CDR3 has 15 amino acids. Germline loops: CDR1 MNHEY, CDR2 SVGAGI. V was clipped by 1 base and J by 10 bases; unmatched bases: 6.

This clonotype was observed many times. The chain links TRBV12-5 to TRBJ1-3; a possible D gene is TRBD1 (6 bases). The CDR3 contains 16 residues. V dropped 3 bases and J dropped 0 bases, with 12 bases sitting between them. CDR1 LGHNT and CDR2 FRNRAP come from the germline V gene. CDR3 sequence reads: CASGFLGQSSGNTIYF. CDR3 in DNA: TGTGCTAGTGGTTTCCTAGGACAGAGCTCTGGAAACACCATATATTTT.

The chain employs TRBV6-2 or TRBV6-3 and TRBJ1-5, with D hard to call. The V end lost 7 bases, the J end lost 7 bases, and 8 bases lay between the germline ends. This CDR3 region has 11 residues. CDR1 and CDR2 from the germline V gene are MNHEY and SVGEGT. Written as DNA, the CDR3 is TGTGCCAGCACCTCCGGGCAGCCCCAGCATTTT. Amino acid sequence: CASTSGQPQHF.

This chain joins TRBV12-3 or TRBV12-4 and TRBJ1-2, with unresolved D. This CDR3 has 14 residues. The V gene lost 6 bases and the J gene lost 7 bases, with 18 bases spanning the gap. The DNA of the CDR3 is TGTGCCAGCAGGGTCGCCGGGTCCCATTTTGGCTACACCTTC. It yields the protein CASRVAGSHFGYTF.

This clonotype was seen many times. The genes are TRBV6-2 or TRBV6-3 and TRBJ2-1; no firm D call. The CDR3 spans 16 residues. CDR1 MNHEY and CDR2 SVGEGT come from the germline V gene. Trimming stripped 0 bases from V and 0 bases from J, with 9 bases between. The CDR3 region is CASSYSAAASYNEQFF. As DNA, the CDR3 is TGTGCCAGCAGTTACTCGGCTGCCGCCTCCTACAATGAGCAGTTCTTC.

This clonotype showed up just a few times. V is TRBV6-2 or TRBV6-3 and J is TRBJ1-4; D call uncertain. With 5 bases removed from V and 7 bases from J, the gap between germline ends came to 11 bases. The CDR3 has 13 amino acids. Germline lookup yields CDR1 MNHEY and CDR2 SVGEGT. The CDR3 protein is CASSRRAGEKLFF. Written as DNA, the CDR3 is TGTGCCAGCAGTCGCCGTGCGGGTGAAAAACTGTTTTTT.

This clonotype was recorded at least ten times. This chain joins TRBV6-5 and TRBJ1-1; D might be TRBD1 (5 bases). Germline V gene data show CDR1 as MNHEY and CDR2 as SVGAGI. Deletions cut 0 bases from V and 5 bases from J, with 10 bases between. The CDR3 sequence is 14 residues long. The CDR3 loop is CASSYSRGRTEAFF. CDR3 nucleotide sequence: TGTGCCAGCAGTTACTCCCGGGGGAGGACTGAAGCTTTCTTT.

This clonotype was observed many times. The chain carries TRBV25-1 and TRBJ2-7; TRBD1 matches 11 bases. Germline CDR1 MGHDK, CDR2 SYGVNS. This CDR3 spans 15 amino acids. J was trimmed by 7 bases and V by 6 bases; bases with no gene match: 11. The CDR3 reads CASSPAGDRGFEQYF. The CDR3 DNA reads TGTGCCAGCAGCCCGGCCGGGGACAGGGGGTTTGAGCAGTACTTC.

This clonotype has ten or more counts. This sequence joins TRBV29-1 and TRBJ2-7, with D hard to call. Germline lookup yields CDR1 SQVTM and CDR2 ANQGSEA. CDR3 size: 12 residues. Trimming stripped 1 base from V and 1 base from J, with 5 bases between. The CDR3 coding sequence is TGCAGCGTTGAAGCGGCGTCCTACGAGCAGTACTTC. This translates into CSVEAASYEQYF.

The chain links TRBV7-9 to TRBJ1-4; D gene unclear. The V end lost 5 bases, the J end lost 0 bases, and 10 bases lay between the germline ends. From germline, CDR1 is SEHNR and CDR2 FQNEAQ (reference sequence). This CDR3 contains 15 residues. The CDR3 is CASSRDGATNEKLFF. CDR3 coding DNA: TGTGCCAGCAGCCGCGACGGGGCAACTAATGAAAAACTGTTTTTT.

This clonotype was detected a few times. The chain employs TRBV6-5 and TRBJ2-2, with D perhaps matching TRBD2 (6 bases). V lost 4 bases and J lost 5, with 20 bases in between. The CDR3 length is 17 residues. Looked up from germline, CDR1 is MNHEY and CDR2 is SVGAGI. The CDR3 nucleotides are TGTGCCAGCAGTTTGGCCCCCGGGACTTTGAAAACCGGGGAGCTGTTTTTT. Protein product: CASSLAPGTLKTGELFF.

This clonotype was seen at least ten times. This chain joins TRBV3-1 and TRBJ2-2; 9 nucleotides agree with TRBD1. Germline CDR1 reads LGHDT; CDR2 reads YNNKEL (reference sequence). The V segment lost 5 bases and the J segment 7 bases; nucleotides outside the gene matches: 11. This CDR3 contains 16 residues. The CDR3: CASSSDGTGWIGELFF. In DNA form, the CDR3 reads TGTGCCAGCAGCTCCGACGGGACAGGGTGGATCGGGGAGCTGTTTTTT.

This clonotype came up many times. The CDR3 here is CASSPTGTSDTQYF. The CDR3 nucleotides are TGTGCCAGCAGCCCAACCGGGACTAGTGATACGCAGTATTTT. The chain links TRBV7-9 to TRBJ2-3, with TRBD2 matching over 8 bases. This CDR3 is 14 amino acids long. Germline V gives CDR1 SEHNR, CDR2 FQNEAQ (reference sequence). V lost 5 bases and J lost 6; bases outside the gene matches: 7.

The chain joins TRBV7-2 to TRBJ2-7, with 9 bases matching TRBD1. Germline CDR1 is SGHTA and CDR2 is FQGNSA. The CDR3 is 14 amino acids. V shed 5 bases and J 3 bases; nucleotides not matched to a gene: 5. The CDR3 here is CASSLRDRDYEQYF. The CDR3 DNA reads as TGTGCCAGCAGCCTACGGGACAGGGACTACGAGCAGTACTTC.

This clonotype was counted only a few times. This sequence joins TRBV27 and TRBJ2-5; 8 bases align to TRBD1. The CDR3 spans 15 residues. In germline, CDR1 is MNHEY, CDR2 SMNVEV (reference sequence). V was pared by 0 bases and J by 7 bases, with 7 bases of the junction left unmatched. The CDR3 DNA reads TGTGCCAGCAGTTTATCGCTACAGGGGGGAGGGACCCAGTACTTC. Translated, it gives CASSLSLQGGGTQYF.